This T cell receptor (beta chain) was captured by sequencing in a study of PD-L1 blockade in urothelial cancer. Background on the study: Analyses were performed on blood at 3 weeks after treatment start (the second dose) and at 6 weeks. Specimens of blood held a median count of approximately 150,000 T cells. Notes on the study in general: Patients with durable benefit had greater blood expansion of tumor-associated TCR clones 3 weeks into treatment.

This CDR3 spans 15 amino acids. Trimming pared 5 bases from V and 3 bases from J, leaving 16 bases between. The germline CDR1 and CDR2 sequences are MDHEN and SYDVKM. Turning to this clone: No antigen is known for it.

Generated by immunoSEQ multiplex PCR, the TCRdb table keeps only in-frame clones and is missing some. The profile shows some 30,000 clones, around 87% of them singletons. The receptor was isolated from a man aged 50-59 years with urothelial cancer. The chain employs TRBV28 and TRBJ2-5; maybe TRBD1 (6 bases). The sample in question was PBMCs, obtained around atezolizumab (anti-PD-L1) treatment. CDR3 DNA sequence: TGTGCCAGCAGTCCTACGGGACACTTGAAAGAGACCCAGTACTTC. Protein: CASSPTGHLKETQYF.